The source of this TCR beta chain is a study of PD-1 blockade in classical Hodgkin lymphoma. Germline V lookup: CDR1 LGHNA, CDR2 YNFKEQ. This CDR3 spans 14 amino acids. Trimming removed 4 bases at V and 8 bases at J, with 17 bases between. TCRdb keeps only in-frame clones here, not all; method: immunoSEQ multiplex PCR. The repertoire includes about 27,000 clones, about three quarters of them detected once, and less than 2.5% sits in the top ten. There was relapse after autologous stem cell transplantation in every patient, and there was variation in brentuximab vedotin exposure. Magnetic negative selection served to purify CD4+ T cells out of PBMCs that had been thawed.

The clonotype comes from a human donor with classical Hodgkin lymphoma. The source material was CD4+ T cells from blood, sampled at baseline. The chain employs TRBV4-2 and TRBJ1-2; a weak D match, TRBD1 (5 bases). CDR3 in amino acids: CASSPVGGAEGYTF. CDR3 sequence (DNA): TGTGCCAGCAGCCCAGTAGGAGGGGCGGAGGGCTACACCTTC.